This T cell receptor beta chain was sequenced during a study of regulatory T cells in long-lasting Graves disease. Time point meaning: newly diagnosed GD, antithyroid drugs for less than 3 months. Construction of the TCR library relied on RNA isolated from PBMCs. iRepertoire HTBI primers and Arm-PCR of CDR3 regions built TCR beta libraries. As processed by the authors: Detected in the samples were approximately 58 TRBV and 14 TRBJ segments. TCRdb ran MiXCR on the multiplex PCR reads and lists one entry per CDR3 protein. These V and J calls derive from TCRdb rather than the authors' analysis. This table has about 620,000 distinct CDR3 sequences, approximately 15% appearing once. In germline, CDR1 is KGHSH, CDR2 LQKENI. The CDR3 spans 16 residues. V lost 6 bases, J lost 0 bases, and 14 bases lay in between. This clonotype was counted only a few times. The sample also formed part of further work on T cells in Graves' hyperthyroidism and ophthalmopathy.

The chain couples TRBV18 to TRBJ2-2; D might be TRBD1 (6 bases). This specimen consisted of peripheral blood mononuclear cells (PBMCs), obtained at new diagnosis, from a patient treated with antithyroid drugs. This TCR derives from a woman in her 30s with Graves disease. As DNA, the CDR3 is TGTGCCAGCTCCCAAAATACAGGGCCGAACACCGGGGAGCTGTTTTTT. The encoded protein is CASSQNTGPNTGELFF. Drawing the rest from reference TRBV18 and TRBJ2-2, the complete variable domain is NAGVMQNPRHLVRRRGQEARLRCSPMKGHSHVYWYRQLPEEGLKFMVYLQKENIIDESGMPKERFSAEFPKEGPSILRIQQVVRGDSAAYFCASSQNTGPNTGELFFGEGSRLTVL.